This T cell receptor (beta chain) was recovered during a study of blood T cell repertoires in COVID-19. Study as a whole: Samples came from the United States, Italy and Spain, spanning acute and convalescent COVID-19. In each case, the material was cDNA or gDNA derived from T cells, B-cell-depleted T cells, or PBMCs.

Libraries were prepared by immunoSEQ multiplex PCR; TCRdb keeps only in-frame clonotypes and omits some of them. Of about 300,000 clones in the sample, around 84% were seen once. The sequence derives from a human donor with COVID-19, enrolled during active disease. The donor label of this sample is uncertain. The specimen sequenced was peripheral blood.

The CDR3 sequence: CASSFGTGGLNTEAFF. The DNA of the CDR3 is TGTGCCAGCAGTTTCGGGACAGGGGGTTTGAACACTGAAGCTTTCTTT. The chain combines TRBV7-3 with TRBJ1-1, with 11 bases fitting TRBD1. This CDR3 comprises 16 residues. With V trimmed by 6 bases and J by 0 bases, 6 bases remained unmatched. Germline V gene lookup returns CDR1 SGHTA and CDR2 FQGTGA.